The 5 T cell receptor beta chains below were found in one sample sequenced in a study of CD8 T cells in ankylosing spondylitis. Study outcomes and limitations: The study identified a TCR beta motif of eight highly homologous variants that appeared characteristic of ankylosing spondylitis blood.

These receptors have no identified antigens. Via MiXCR, TCRdb re-called the 5' RACE reads, giving one row per CDR3 protein. This repertoire shows around 390,000 distinct CDR3 sequences, approximately 20% found once; its top ten account for roughly 16%. Specimen: blood, either unsorted or a sorted T cell fraction (not recorded which). The receptor source for this set is a male donor with ankylosing spondylitis.

This clonotype was detected only a few times. V is TRBV12-3 or TRBV12-4 and J is TRBJ2-7; 7 positions agree with TRBD2. CDR3 length: 15 residues. J gave up 9 bases and V 7 bases, and 18 bases lay outside the gene matches. CDR3 sequence reads: CASNPGGGSGIGQYF. Written as DNA, the CDR3 is TGTGCCAGCAACCCGGGAGGAGGATCCGGGATCGGGCAGTACTTC.

Only a few counts were recorded for this clonotype. The chain joins TRBV5-1 to TRBJ2-2, with a possible D match to TRBD1 (6 bases). Germline V gene sequence: CDR1 SGHRS, CDR2 YFSETQ. CDR3 length equals 16 residues. V gave up 3 bases and J gave up 0 bases, with 12 bases separating them. This CDR3 is CASSWGPGSNTGELFF. For the CDR3, the DNA is TGCGCCAGCAGCTGGGGGCCCGGCTCGAACACCGGGGAGCTGTTTTTT.

This chain links TRBV11-2 with TRBJ1-6; tentatively, D is TRBD1 (6 bases). This CDR3 has 15 residues. CDR1 is SGHAT and CDR2 is FQNNGV in the germline V gene. V lost 0 bases and J 7 bases, leaving 10 bases between the germline ends. The CDR3 nucleotides are TGTGCCAGCAGCTTAGAAGGGGGACGGAATTCACCCCTCCACTTT. As protein: CASSLEGGRNSPLHF.

This clonotype was seen only a few times. The rearrangement uses TRBV5-1 and TRBJ2-1; D call uncertain. V gave up 0 bases and J gave up 2 bases, with 9 bases separating them. Germline V gene data show CDR1 as SGHRS and CDR2 as YFSETQ. This CDR3 has 15 residues. CDR3 bases: TGCGCCAGCAGCTTGGTTCAGGAACCCTACAATGAGCAGTTCTTC. This sequence encodes CASSLVQEPYNEQFF.

This clonotype was picked up a small number of times. The chain links TRBV4-1 to TRBJ1-3; D not resolved. V dropped 4 bases and J dropped 3 bases, with 16 bases sitting between them. Per germline, CDR1 MGHRA and CDR2 YSYEKL. This CDR3 is built from 16 residues. The CDR3, as DNA: TGCGCCAGCAGCCGGAACGACCAGGAAGGTGGAAACACCATATATTTT. It encodes CASSRNDQEGGNTIYF.